The clone carrying this TCR beta chain came up many times. What it binds is not known. Germline CDR1 and CDR2: DFQATT and SNEGSKA (reference sequence). Trimming cost V 3 bases and J 7 bases; bases outside gene matches: 12. This CDR3 has 16 residues. The sample belongs to a study of Graves' ophthalmopathy and Graves' hyperthyroidism. As for the study in general: The collection of peripheral blood took place at initial diagnosis, before any treatment. Study results and limitations: With roughly 65% sensitivity and around 79% specificity, the model predicted ophthalmopathy progression.

The authors amplified TCR beta CDR3 regions, and they did so from RNA transcripts for repertoire sequencing. A first-round RT-PCR used HTBI primers, followed by a second-round multiplex PCR. A single record per CDR3 protein comes from TCRdb applying MiXCR to the multiplex PCR reads. This table has over 150,000 distinct CDR3 sequences, over 35% appearing once. This receptor was taken from a woman aged 40 to 50 with Graves' ophthalmopathy. The chain is built from TRBV20-1 and TRBJ1-1, with TRBD1 identical over 12 bases. Material for sequencing was peripheral blood. CDR3 protein: CSASQRDRGHISEAFF. The DNA for the CDR3 is TGCAGTGCTAGCCAACGGGACAGGGGGCATATTAGTGAAGCTTTCTTT.